Below, 18 T cell receptor beta chains from the same sample are listed, as sequenced in a study of blood T cell repertoires in COVID-19. Produced via immunoSEQ multiplex PCR; TCRdb's table is partial and in-frame only. Among approximately 89,000 clones, roughly 96% were seen once, and the ten largest hold less than 5%. The sequencing input was peripheral blood. Receptors originate from a human donor with active COVID-19. The donor label of this sample is uncertain.

The rearrangement uses TRBV7-8 and TRBJ2-7; 8 bases map to TRBD1. The CDR3 is made up of 16 amino acids. From germline, CDR1 is SGHVS and CDR2 FQNEAQ. The ends lost 3 bases at V and 1 base at J; junction bases unmatched: 8. In DNA, the CDR3 is TGTGCCAGCAGCTTGTTTAGGACAGGGACTTCCTACGAGCAGTACTTC. Amino acids: CASSLFRTGTSYEQYF.

This clone was observed a single time. The chain is built from TRBV11-2 and TRBJ2-2; no clear D gene. Trimming removed 5 bases from V and 5 bases from J, with 9 bases in between. The CDR3 is 13 amino acids. The germline gives CDR1 SGHAT, CDR2 FQNNGV. CDR3 sequence: CASSLLETGELFF. The CDR3, as DNA: TGTGCCAGCAGCCTATTAGAGACCGGGGAGCTGTTTTTT.

The chain uses TRBV7-9 and TRBJ2-1, with D possibly being TRBD1 (8 bases). Deletions cut 5 bases from V and 16 bases from J, with 21 bases between. Germline CDR1 is SEHNR and CDR2 is FQNEAQ (reference sequence). The CDR3 has 13 amino acids. CDR3 nucleotide sequence: TGTGCCAGCAGCACCCAGGGGGCGGGAGTCCAATTCTTC. It specifies CASSTQGAGVQFF.

This clone was seen more than once but under ten times. The V call is TRBV19, the J call TRBJ2-3, with 7 bases lining up with TRBD2. Germline-derived CDR1 and CDR2 are LNHDA and SQIVND (reference sequence). CDR3 length equals 15 residues. The trim removed 0 bases at V and 2 bases at J, leaving 2 bases unmatched. DNA for the CDR3: TGTGCCAGTAGTATAGAGCTAGCGGACACAGATACGCAGTATTTT. This encodes CASSIELADTDTQYF.

The V and J genes are TRBV5-1 and TRBJ2-3; D is undetermined. Trimming left V 4 bases short and J 6 bases short, with 12 bases between. The CDR3 loop spans 13 amino acids. Germline V gives CDR1 SGHRS, CDR2 YFSETQ. The CDR3 region has the DNA TGCGCCAGCAGCCTGTCATCACTGGATACGCAGTATTTT. This sequence encodes CASSLSSLDTQYF.

The rearrangement joins TRBV6-5 to TRBJ1-6; the D gene is possibly TRBD1 (6 bases). Germline V lookup: CDR1 MNHEY, CDR2 SVGAGI. The length of the CDR3 is 15 residues. The V end lost 4 bases, the J end lost 3 bases, and 10 bases lay between the germline ends. The CDR3 loop is CASSSGTNYNSPLHF. In nucleotides, the CDR3 is TGTGCCAGCAGTTCGGGGACAAACTATAATTCACCCCTCCACTTT.

In its sample, this clone was seen a few times. The CDR3 DNA is TGCGCCAGCAGCTTCGGGGACAGGGACTCCTACGAGCAGTACTTC. Translated: CASSFGDRDSYEQYF. The rearrangement links TRBV5-1 to TRBJ2-7; 9 bases line up with TRBD1. The trim removed 2 bases at V and 0 bases at J, leaving 3 bases unmatched. Germline loops: CDR1 SGHRS, CDR2 YFSETQ. This CDR3 has 15 residues. Full variable domain (outside the CDR3, taken from reference TRBV5-1 and TRBJ2-7): KAGVTQTPRYLIKTRGQQVTLSCSPISGHRSVSWYQQTPGQGLQFLFEYFSETQRNKGNFPGRFSGRQFSNSRSEMNVSTLELGDSALYLCASSFGDRDSYEQYFGPGTRLTVT.

This chain links TRBV11-2 with TRBJ2-7; D remains ambiguous. CDR3 length: 13 residues. Between the trimmed V and J ends, which lost 4 bases and 3 bases, there was a span of 10 bases. Looked up from germline, CDR1 is SGHAT and CDR2 is FQNNGV. This CDR3 is CASSSALYYEQYF. In DNA, the CDR3 is TGTGCCAGCAGCTCCGCCCTATACTACGAGCAGTACTTC. Complete variable domain (other parts from reference TRBV11-2 and TRBJ2-7): EAGVAQSPRYKIIEKRQSVAFWCNPISGHATLYWYQQILGQGPKLLIQFQNNGVVDDSQLPKDRFSAERLKGVDSTLKIQPAKLEDSAVYLCASSSALYYEQYFGPGTRLTVT.

V gene TRBV4-1 combines with J gene TRBJ1-2; no firm D call. This CDR3 is built from 16 residues. Looked up from germline, CDR1 is MGHRA and CDR2 is YSYEKL. V was cut by 4 bases and J by 2 bases, with 17 bases left in between. The CDR3 region is CASSPEFEGGNYGYTF. CDR3 sequence (DNA): TGCGCCAGCAGCCCCGAATTCGAGGGTGGGAACTATGGCTACACCTTC.

The chain couples TRBV4-1 to TRBJ2-5; 11 nucleotides line up with TRBD2. The ends lost 2 bases at V and 4 bases at J; junction bases unmatched: 6. Germline V CDR1 and CDR2: MGHRA, YSYEKL. This CDR3 contains 16 residues. CDR3 nucleotide sequence: TGCGCCAGCAGCCAAAGTCCCGGGACTAGCGGAGAGACCCAGTACTTC. This translates into CASSQSPGTSGETQYF.

The chain links TRBV19 to TRBJ2-5; 7 bases align to TRBD2. J gave up 4 bases and V 3 bases, and 8 bases lay outside the gene matches. CDR1 is LNHDA, CDR2 SQIVND, per germline (reference sequence). This CDR3 is 15 amino acids long. The CDR3 here is CASSMGGWRGETQYF. In DNA form, the CDR3 reads TGTGCCAGTAGTATGGGGGGGTGGAGGGGAGAGACCCAGTACTTC.

A single count supports this clone. This rearrangement joins TRBV19 to TRBJ2-1; 10 positions match TRBD1. Unmatched junction bases numbered 10, after V lost 10 bases and J lost 7 bases. This CDR3 spans 14 amino acids. CDR1 is LNHDA and CDR2 is SQIVND in the germline V gene (reference sequence). The CDR3 DNA is TGTGCCACCCTCCGGGACAGGGGTTCGAATGAGCAGTTCTTC. This codes for CATLRDRGSNEQFF.

The V call is TRBV27, the J call TRBJ2-1, with a weak D call TRBD1 (6 bases). Germline-derived CDR1 and CDR2 are MNHEY and SMNVEV (reference sequence). The V and J ends lost 3 bases and 7 bases respectively, with 10 bases between them. CDR3 size: 13 residues. CDR3 amino acids: CASSLARGNEQFF. The DNA of the CDR3 is TGTGCCAGCAGTTTGGCTAGGGGGAATGAGCAGTTCTTC.

V gene TRBV18 combines with J gene TRBJ2-1; 8 bases map to TRBD2. This CDR3 comprises 15 residues. The V segment lost 2 bases and the J segment 4 bases; nucleotides outside the gene matches: 4. Per germline, CDR1 KGHSH and CDR2 LQKENI. CDR3 in amino acids: CASSPIAGTYNEQFF. The CDR3 nucleotides are TGTGCCAGCTCACCAATAGCGGGGACGTACAATGAGCAGTTCTTC.

About this clone: The junction shows a germline mismatch at one end, possibly a read error. V usage is TRBV7-2 and J usage is TRBJ2-7; no clear D gene. CDR3 length: 15 residues. Germline V gene lookup returns CDR1 SGHTA and CDR2 FQGNSA. The CDR3 is CASSLGSIGSHEQYF. DNA for the CDR3: TGTGCCAGCAGCTTAGGTAGCATCGGCTCCCACGAGCAGTACTTC. Full variable domain (rest looked up from reference TRBV7-2 and TRBJ2-7): GAGVSQSPSNKVTEKGKDVELRCDPISGHTALYWYRQSLGQGLEFLIYFQGNSAPDKSGLPSDRFSAERTGGSVSTLTIQRTQQEDSAVYLCASSLGSIGSHEQYFGPGTRLTVT.

This chain links TRBV7-2 with TRBJ2-2; 12 nucleotides match TRBD2. This CDR3 is built from 15 residues. V lost 5 bases and J lost 7; bases outside the gene matches: 5. From germline, CDR1 is SGHTA and CDR2 FQGNSA. CDR3 nucleotide sequence: TGTGCCAGCAGCCCTGGACTAGCGGGAAACGGGGAGCTGTTTTTT. It yields the protein CASSPGLAGNGELFF.

V is TRBV10-3 and J is TRBJ1-5, with 9 bases identical to TRBD1. The trim removed 5 bases at V and 4 bases at J, leaving 6 bases unmatched. The CDR3 consists of 15 residues. Germline CDR1 reads ENHRY; CDR2 reads SYGVKD. CDR3 coding DNA: TGTGCCATCAGTAGAGGACAGGGGACGAATCAGCCCCAGCATTTT. Its translation: CAISRGQGTNQPQHF.

The chain joins TRBV6-1 to TRBJ2-7, with 11 bases aligning to TRBD2. V trimming: 4 bases; J trimming: 0 bases; junction bases outside the gene matches: 5. The length of the CDR3 is 16 residues. From germline, CDR1 is MNHNS and CDR2 SASEGT. This CDR3 reads CASSVSSGRDSYEQYF. Written as DNA, the CDR3 is TGTGCCAGCAGTGTCAGTAGCGGGAGGGACTCCTACGAGCAGTACTTC.